These 15 T cell receptor beta chains were sequenced from one sample in a study of blood T cell repertoires in acute mononucleosis. Indicated time point: convalescence about 6 months (5-8 months) after acute presentation (visit 7). Data came from immunoSEQ multiplex PCR; TCRdb stores just in-frame clones and leaves some out. The repertoire holds around 1,800 clones, with 20% to 25% as singletons. Sample: EBV YVL epitope tetramer+ CD8+ T cells sorted from PBMCs, taken during convalescence from infectious mononucleosis. Indicated subset: CD8 T cells binding a tetramer with EBV BRLF1 109-117 peptide (YVL-BR). The source of these receptors is a woman aged 18-29 years with infectious mononucleosis caused by EBV.

In its sample, this clone ranks as medium-sized (0.01 to 0.1%). This chain joins TRBV7-2 and TRBJ2-7, with a tentative D call TRBD2 (5 bases). The CDR3 runs to 16 residues. Germline loops: CDR1 SGHTA, CDR2 FQGNSA. Trimming left V 1 base short and J 0 bases short, with 13 bases between. The CDR3 reads CASSLDWRIRSYEQYF. In DNA form, the CDR3 reads TGTGCCAGCAGCTTAGATTGGAGGATTCGCTCCTACGAGCAGTACTTC.

This clone was detected only a few times. The CDR3 DNA sequence: TGCAGCGTTGACCTTTCGGGACCGCCCTACGAGCAGTACTTC. This sequence encodes CSVDLSGPPYEQYF. The chain joins TRBV29-1 to TRBJ2-7; D may match TRBD1 or TRBD2 (5 bases each). This CDR3 is built from 14 residues. Deletions cut 3 bases from V and 2 bases from J, with 14 bases between. Germline CDR1 SQVTM, CDR2 ANQGSEA.

This clone was counted at least ten times. This chain connects TRBV28 to TRBJ2-1, with D perhaps being TRBD1 or TRBD2 (7 bases each). The CDR3 sequence is 17 residues long. V was clipped by 4 bases and J by 1 base, with 17 bases between them. Looked up from germline, CDR1 is MDHEN and CDR2 is SYDVKM. The CDR3 loop is CASSSLRGGESYNEQFF. As DNA, the CDR3 is TGTGCCAGCAGTTCCCTCAGGGGGGGCGAATCCTACAATGAGCAGTTCTTC.

This clone has more than one count but fewer than ten. A read error likely explains this, since a far larger clone differs by one base. The V gene is TRBV7-9, the J gene TRBJ2-7; 10 bases map to TRBD1. Germline CDR1 and CDR2: SEHNR and FQNEAQ (reference sequence). This CDR3 comprises 14 residues. This CDR3 reads CASSPDRGLYGQYF. The CDR3 bases are TGTGCCAGCAGCCCAGACAGGGGGCTGTACGGGCAGTACTTC.

This clone was counted only a few times. The chain employs TRBV25-1 and TRBJ2-1; the match to TRBD1 covers 9 bases. CDR1 and CDR2 from the germline V gene are MGHDK and SYGVNS. There are 14 residues in the CDR3. With V trimmed by 6 bases and J by 11 bases, 11 bases remained unmatched. The CDR3 is CASSFRDRVEKQFF. The CDR3 DNA reads TGTGCCAGCAGCTTCCGGGACAGGGTAGAAAAGCAGTTCTTC.

The sample holds many counts of this clone. The chain employs TRBV6-6 and TRBJ2-7, with D possibly matching TRBD1 (6 bases). The V and J ends lost 4 bases and 4 bases respectively, with 14 bases between them. The CDR3 has 14 amino acids. CDR1 and CDR2 from the germline V gene are MNHNY and SVGAGI (reference sequence). CDR3: CASSLRGGGYEQYF. The CDR3 nucleotides are TGTGCCAGCAGTTTAAGAGGGGGTGGGTACGAGCAGTACTTC.

This clone was seen only a few times. This sequence is one base from a far larger clone and is likely a read error. The rearrangement joins TRBV5-1 to TRBJ2-5; D is possibly TRBD1 (6 bases). The J call is in doubt because the DNA end fits TRBJ2-7 better. The CDR3 is 17 amino acids. In germline, CDR1 is SGHRS, CDR2 YFSETQ. CDR3 DNA sequence: TGCGCCAGCAGCTTGTTCCAAAAACAGGGCGAGTCCTACGAGCAGTACTTC. It translates to CASSLFQKQGESYEQYF.

This clone was picked up a small number of times. A read error is likely here: a far larger clone is one base away. The V gene is TRBV7-2, the J gene TRBJ2-7; D perhaps matches TRBD2 (6 bases). This CDR3 region has 16 residues. Germline CDR1 SGHTA, CDR2 FQGNSA. The V and J ends lost 4 bases and 2 bases respectively, with 18 bases between them. The CDR3 DNA reads as TGTGCCAGCAGCTCTCGGGGAAGGGGCGGGACCTACGAGCAGTACTTC. Protein: CASSSRGRGGTYEQYF.

With regard to this clone: The germline gene is not matched at one end of the junction; a read error may be the cause. This chain links TRBV7-2 with TRBJ2-7; D might be TRBD2 (5 bases). The CDR3 spans 16 residues. Germline values: CDR1 SGHTA, CDR2 FQGNSA. The CDR3 region has the DNA TGTGCCAGCAGCTTAGGCGCGTCTAGCAGGTCCTACGTGCAGTACTTC. Its translation is CASSLGASSRSYVQYF. Full variable domain (missing parts from reference TRBV7-2 and TRBJ2-7): GAGVSQSPSNKVTEKGKDVELRCDPISGHTALYWYRQSLGQGLEFLIYFQGNSAPDKSGLPSDRFSAERTGGSVSTLTIQRTQQEDSAVYLCASSLGASSRSYVQYFGPGTRLTVT.

The chain recombines TRBV19 with TRBJ2-7; D possibly corresponds to TRBD2 (6 bases). V was cut by 6 bases and J by 5 bases, with 17 bases left in between. Germline assignment: CDR1 LNHDA and CDR2 SQIVND (reference sequence). This CDR3 has 14 residues. CDR3 in amino acids: CASRLAGNVDEQYF. CDR3 nucleotides: TGTGCCAGTAGATTGGCGGGGAATGTGGACGAGCAGTACTTC.

Ten or more counts support this clone. Given a far larger clone just one base away, this is likely a sequencing read error. Other DNA sequences within the sample encode an identical CDR3. V gene TRBV7-9 combines with J gene TRBJ2-7; tentative D call: TRBD1 (6 bases). The CDR3 runs 15 residues. CDR1 SEHNR and CDR2 FQNEAQ come from the germline V gene (reference sequence). Between the trimmed V and J ends, which lost 5 bases and 4 bases, there was a span of 18 bases. The CDR3 loop reads CASSQEGQLSYEQYF. In DNA, the CDR3 is TGTGCCAGCAGCCAAGAAGGACAGCTCTCGTACGAGCAGTACTTC.

A note on this clone: This likely came from a read error, as a far larger clone is one base away. This chain joins TRBV27 and TRBJ2-7; D remains unclear. Germline V gene data show CDR1 as MNHEY and CDR2 as SMNVEV (reference sequence). Trimming pared 5 bases from V and 7 bases from J, leaving 9 bases between. The CDR3 sequence is 11 residues long. This chain's CDR3 is CASSTQMEQYF. The CDR3 DNA is TGTGCCAGCAGTACGCAAATGGAGCAGTACTTC.

V is TRBV7-3 and J is TRBJ1-1; D unresolved. The CDR3 is 13 amino acids. CDR1 and CDR2 (germline): SGHTA, FQGTGA. The V gene lost 7 bases and the J gene lost 7 bases, with 16 bases spanning the gap. The CDR3 loop is CASTPLDWHEAFF. DNA of the CDR3: TGTGCCAGCACCCCCCTGGACTGGCATGAAGCTTTCTTT.

This clone was counted many times. The chain carries TRBV11-3 and TRBJ2-7, with D maybe TRBD2 (5 bases). Germline CDR1 is SGHNT and CDR2 is YENEEA. V gave up 0 bases and J gave up 0 bases, with 12 bases separating them. The CDR3 length is 16 residues. The CDR3 coding sequence is TGTGCCAGCAGCTTAGATTGGAGGATTCGCTCCTACGAGCAGTACTTC. Translated, it gives CASSLDWRIRSYEQYF.

This clone was found a few times. The rearrangement joins TRBV5-6 to TRBJ2-3, with no clear D. Germline V gene sequence: CDR1 SGHDT, CDR2 YYEEEE. V dropped 4 bases and J dropped 4 bases, with 19 bases sitting between them. This CDR3 contains 16 residues. CDR3 loop: CASSQGWFPRADTQYF. As DNA, the CDR3 is TGTGCCAGCAGCCAAGGGTGGTTTCCTCGCGCAGATACGCAGTATTTT.